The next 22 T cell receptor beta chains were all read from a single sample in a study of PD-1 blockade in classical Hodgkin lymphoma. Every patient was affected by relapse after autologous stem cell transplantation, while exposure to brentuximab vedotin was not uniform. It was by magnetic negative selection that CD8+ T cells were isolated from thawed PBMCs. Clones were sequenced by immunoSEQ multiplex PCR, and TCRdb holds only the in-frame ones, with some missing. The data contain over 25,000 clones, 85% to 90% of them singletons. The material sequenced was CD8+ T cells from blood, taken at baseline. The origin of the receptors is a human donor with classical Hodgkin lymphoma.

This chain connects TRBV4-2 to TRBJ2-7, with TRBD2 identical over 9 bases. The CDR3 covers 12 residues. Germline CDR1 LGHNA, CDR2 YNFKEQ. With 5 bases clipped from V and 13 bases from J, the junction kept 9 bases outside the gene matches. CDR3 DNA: TGTGCCAGCAGCGATCTGGCGGGGGGGGAATACTTC. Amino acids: CASSDLAGGEYF.

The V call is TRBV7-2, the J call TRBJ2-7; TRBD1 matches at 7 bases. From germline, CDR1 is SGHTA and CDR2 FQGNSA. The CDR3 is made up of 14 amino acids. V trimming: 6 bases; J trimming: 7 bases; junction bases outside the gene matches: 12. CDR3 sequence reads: CASRGGLTGQEQYF. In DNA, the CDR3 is TGTGCCAGCAGAGGGGGATTGACAGGGCAGGAGCAGTACTTC.

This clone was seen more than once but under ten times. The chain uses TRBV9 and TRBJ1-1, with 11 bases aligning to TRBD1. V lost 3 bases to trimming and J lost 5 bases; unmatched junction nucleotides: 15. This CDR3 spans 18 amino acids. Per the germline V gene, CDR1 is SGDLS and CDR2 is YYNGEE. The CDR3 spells CASSEPRTGGPRGTEAFF. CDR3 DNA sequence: TGTGCCAGCAGCGAACCCCGGACAGGGGGCCCCCGGGGAACTGAAGCTTTCTTT.

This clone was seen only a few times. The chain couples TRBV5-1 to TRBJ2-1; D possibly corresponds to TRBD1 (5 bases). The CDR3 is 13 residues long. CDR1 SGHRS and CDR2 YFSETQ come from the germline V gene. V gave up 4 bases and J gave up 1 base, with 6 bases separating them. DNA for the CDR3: TGCGCCAGCAGCGACAGTTCCTACAATGAGCAGTTCTTC. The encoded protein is CASSDSSYNEQFF.

In nucleotides, the CDR3 is TGTGCCAGTAGTATAGGGTACAAAAACATTCAGTACTTC. This sequence encodes CASSIGYKNIQYF. This chain links TRBV19 with TRBJ2-4; no definite D call. V lost 1 base and J lost 3, with 4 bases in between. Germline V gene data show CDR1 as LNHDA and CDR2 as SQIVND (reference sequence). This CDR3 has 13 residues. The complete variable domain, with remaining parts taken from reference TRBV19 and TRBJ2-4, reads DGGITQSPKYLFRKEGQNVTLSCEQNLNHDAMYWYRQDPGQGLRLIYYSQIVNDFQKGDIAEGYSVSREKKESFPLTVTSAQKNPTAFYLCASSIGYKNIQYFGAGTRLSVL.

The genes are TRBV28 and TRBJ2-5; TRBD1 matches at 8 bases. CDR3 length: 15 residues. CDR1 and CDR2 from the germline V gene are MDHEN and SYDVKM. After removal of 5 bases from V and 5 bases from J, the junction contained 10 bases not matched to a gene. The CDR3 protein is CASSLGQGAFETQYF. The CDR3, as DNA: TGTGCCAGCAGTCTCGGACAGGGAGCCTTCGAGACCCAGTACTTC.

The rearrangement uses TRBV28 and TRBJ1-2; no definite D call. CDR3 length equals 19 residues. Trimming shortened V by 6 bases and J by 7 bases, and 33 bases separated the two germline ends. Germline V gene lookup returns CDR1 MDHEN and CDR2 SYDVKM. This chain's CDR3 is CASSPPGQMVTRVFGGYTF. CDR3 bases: TGTGCCAGCAGCCCCCCCGGCCAGATGGTAACGAGGGTGTTTGGTGGCTACACCTTC.

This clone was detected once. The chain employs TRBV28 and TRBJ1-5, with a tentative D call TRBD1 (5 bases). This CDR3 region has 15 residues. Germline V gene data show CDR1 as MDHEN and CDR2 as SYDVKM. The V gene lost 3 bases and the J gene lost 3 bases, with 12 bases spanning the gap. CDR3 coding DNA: TGTGCCAGCAGTTTTACGACGGGGACCAATCAGCCCCAGCATTTT. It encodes CASSFTTGTNQPQHF.

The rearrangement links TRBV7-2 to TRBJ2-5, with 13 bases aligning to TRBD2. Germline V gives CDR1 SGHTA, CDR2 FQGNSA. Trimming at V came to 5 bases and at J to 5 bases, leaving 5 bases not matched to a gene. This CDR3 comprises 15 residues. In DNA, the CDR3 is TGTGCCAGCAGCGCCTTGGGACTAGCGGGGGAGACCCAGTACTTC. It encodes CASSALGLAGETQYF.

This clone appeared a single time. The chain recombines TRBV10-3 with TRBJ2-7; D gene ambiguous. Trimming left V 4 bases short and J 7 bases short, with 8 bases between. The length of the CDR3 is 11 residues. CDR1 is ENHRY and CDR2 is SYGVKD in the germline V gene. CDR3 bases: TGTGCCATCAGTGCCAGCATAGAGCAGTACTTC. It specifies CAISASIEQYF.

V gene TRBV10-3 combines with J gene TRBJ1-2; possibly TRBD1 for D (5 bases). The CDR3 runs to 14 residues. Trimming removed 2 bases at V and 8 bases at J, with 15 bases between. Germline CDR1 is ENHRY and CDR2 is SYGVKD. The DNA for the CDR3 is TGTGCCATCAGTGAGAGGGGTCGGGTTGACGGCTACACCTTC. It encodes CAISERGRVDGYTF.

The CDR3: CASSLALGGNPYEQYF. The CDR3 DNA sequence: TGTGCCAGCAGCTTAGCCCTGGGGGGGAACCCCTACGAGCAGTACTTC. This chain uses TRBV7-6 with TRBJ2-7; 7 bases fit TRBD2. Germline values: CDR1 SGHVS, CDR2 FNYEAQ. The V segment lost 0 bases and the J segment 2 bases; nucleotides outside the gene matches: 7. CDR3 length equals 16 residues.

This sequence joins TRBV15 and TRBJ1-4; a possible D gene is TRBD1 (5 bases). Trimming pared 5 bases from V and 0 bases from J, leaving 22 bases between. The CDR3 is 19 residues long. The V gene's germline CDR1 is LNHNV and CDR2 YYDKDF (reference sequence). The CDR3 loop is CATSGRILWGSATNEKLFF. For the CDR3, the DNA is TGTGCCACCAGCGGCCGTATTTTATGGGGGAGTGCAACTAATGAAAAACTGTTTTTT.

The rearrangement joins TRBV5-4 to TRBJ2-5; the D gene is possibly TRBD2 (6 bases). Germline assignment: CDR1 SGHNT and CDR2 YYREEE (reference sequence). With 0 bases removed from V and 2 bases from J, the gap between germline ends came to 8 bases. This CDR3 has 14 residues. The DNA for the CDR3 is TGTGCCAGCAGCTTGGAGGGAGGACAAGAGACCCAGTACTTC. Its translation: CASSLEGGQETQYF.

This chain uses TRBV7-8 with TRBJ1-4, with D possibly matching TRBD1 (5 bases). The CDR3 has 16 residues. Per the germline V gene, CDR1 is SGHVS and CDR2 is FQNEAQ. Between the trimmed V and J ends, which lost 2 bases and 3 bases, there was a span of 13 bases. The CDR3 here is CASSLSSAGANEKLFF. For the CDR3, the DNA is TGTGCCAGCAGCTTATCTAGCGCGGGGGCTAATGAAAAACTGTTTTTT.

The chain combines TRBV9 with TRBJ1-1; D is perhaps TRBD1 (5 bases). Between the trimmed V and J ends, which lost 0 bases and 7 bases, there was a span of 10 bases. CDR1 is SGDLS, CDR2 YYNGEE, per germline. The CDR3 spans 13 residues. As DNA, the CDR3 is TGTGCCAGCAGCGTAGCGGGGGAGCGTGAAGCTTTCTTT. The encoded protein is CASSVAGEREAFF.

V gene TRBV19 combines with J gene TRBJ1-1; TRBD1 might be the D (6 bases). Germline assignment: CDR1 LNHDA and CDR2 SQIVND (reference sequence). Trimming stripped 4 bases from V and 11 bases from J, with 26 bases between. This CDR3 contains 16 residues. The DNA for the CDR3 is TGTGCCAGTAGTACGTTACCGGACAGACACGGATATGGGGCTTTCTTT. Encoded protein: CASSTLPDRHGYGAFF.

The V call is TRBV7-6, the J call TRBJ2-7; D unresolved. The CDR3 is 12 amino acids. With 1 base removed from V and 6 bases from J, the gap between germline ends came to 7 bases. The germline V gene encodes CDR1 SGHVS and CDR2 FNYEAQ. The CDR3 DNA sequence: TGTGCCAGCAGCTTAGATACTGGCGAGCAGTACTTC. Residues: CASSLDTGEQYF.

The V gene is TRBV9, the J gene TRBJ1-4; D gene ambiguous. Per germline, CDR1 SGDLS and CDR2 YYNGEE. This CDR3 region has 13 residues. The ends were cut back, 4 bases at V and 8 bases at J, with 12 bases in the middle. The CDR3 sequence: CASSPSYPEKLFF. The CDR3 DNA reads TGTGCCAGCAGCCCCAGTTATCCAGAAAAACTGTTTTTT. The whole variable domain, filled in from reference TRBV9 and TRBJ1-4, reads DSGVTQTPKHLITATGQRVTLRCSPRSGDLSVYWYQQSLDQGLQFLIQYYNGEERAKGNILERFSAQQFPDLHSELNLSSLELGDSALYFCASSPSYPEKLFFGSGTQLSVL.

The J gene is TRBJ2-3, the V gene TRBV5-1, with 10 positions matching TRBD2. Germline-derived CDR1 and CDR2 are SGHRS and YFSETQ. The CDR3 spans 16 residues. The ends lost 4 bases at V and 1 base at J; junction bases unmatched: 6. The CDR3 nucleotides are TGCGCCAGCAGCAGGGCCGGGACTAGCGGCACAGATACGCAGTATTTT. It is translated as CASSRAGTSGTDTQYF. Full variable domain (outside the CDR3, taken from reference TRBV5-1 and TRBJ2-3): KAGVTQTPRYLIKTRGQQVTLSCSPISGHRSVSWYQQTPGQGLQFLFEYFSETQRNKGNFPGRFSGRQFSNSRSEMNVSTLELGDSALYLCASSRAGTSGTDTQYFGPGTRLTVL.

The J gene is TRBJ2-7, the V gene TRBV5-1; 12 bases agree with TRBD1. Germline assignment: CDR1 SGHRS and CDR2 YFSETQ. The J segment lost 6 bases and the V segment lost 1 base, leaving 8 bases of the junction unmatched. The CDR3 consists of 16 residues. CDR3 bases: TGCGCCAGCAGCTTGCCTCCGGGACAGGGGGCGTTCGAGCAGTACTTC. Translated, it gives CASSLPPGQGAFEQYF.

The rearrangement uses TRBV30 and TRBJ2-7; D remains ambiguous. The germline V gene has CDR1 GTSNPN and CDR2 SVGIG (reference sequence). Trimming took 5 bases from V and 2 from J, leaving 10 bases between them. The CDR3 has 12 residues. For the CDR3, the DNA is TGTGCCTGGGAGAGTAGGGCCTACGAGCAGTACTTC. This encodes CAWESRAYEQYF. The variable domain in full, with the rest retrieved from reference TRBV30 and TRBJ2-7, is SQTIHQWPATLVQPVGSPLSLECTVEGTSNPNLYWYRQAAGRGLQLLFYSVGIGQISSEVPQNLSASRPQDRQFILSSKKLLLSDSGFYLCAWESRAYEQYFGPGTRLTVT.